These 32 T cell receptor beta chains were all obtained from the same sample, sequenced in a study of cytomegalovirus exposure and HLA in healthy donors. PCR employed 60 Vbeta and 13 Jbeta primers. Assay used: immunoSEQ multiplex PCR; TCRdb lists only in-frame clones, some missing. Of some 150,000 clones in the sample, more than 60% were seen once. Sequencing was done on a sample of PBMCs. The receptors shown here come from a female donor in good health and CMV-seronegative.

In nucleotides, the CDR3 is TGCGCCAGCAGTGACTACACAGATACGCAGTATTTT. This sequence encodes CASSDYTDTQYF. This chain uses TRBV10-2 with TRBJ2-3; D is uncertain. Germline V gene sequence: CDR1 WSHSY, CDR2 SAAADI. Trimming left V 3 bases short and J 2 bases short, with 3 bases between. The CDR3 has 12 amino acids.

CDR3 DNA: TGTGCCAGCAGCCAACGTGGGGGGGGGTCCTACGAGCAGTACTTC. This encodes CASSQRGGGSYEQYF. The chain uses TRBV6-5 and TRBJ2-7, with 7 bases that match TRBD2. The V gene end was trimmed by 6 bases and the J gene end by 1 base; junction bases not matched to a gene: 9. Per germline, CDR1 MNHEY and CDR2 SVGAGI. The CDR3 runs to 15 residues.

This chain joins TRBV10-3 and TRBJ2-7; D is perhaps TRBD1 (5 bases). The CDR3 extends over 14 amino acids. CDR1 and CDR2 (germline): ENHRY, SYGVKD. The V gene lost 6 bases and the J gene lost 1 base, with 13 bases spanning the gap. For the CDR3, the DNA is TGTGCCATCAGGGACATCCCTAGGTCCTACGAGCAGTACTTC. Translating it yields CAIRDIPRSYEQYF.

The rearrangement uses TRBV4-1 and TRBJ2-3, with TRBD2 matching over 8 bases. The CDR3 has 16 amino acids. With V trimmed by 0 bases and J by 1 base, 3 bases remained unmatched. CDR1 MGHRA and CDR2 YSYEKL come from the germline V gene. CDR3 coding DNA: TGCGCCAGCAGCCAAGATACTAGCGGACGCACAGATACGCAGTATTTT. It translates to CASSQDTSGRTDTQYF.

A remark on this clone: One end of the junction varies from germline; a read error may be responsible. This chain joins TRBV7-9 and TRBJ1-2, with D possibly being TRBD1 (6 bases). The CDR3 is 17 amino acids. The germline V gene has CDR1 SEHNR and CDR2 FQNEAQ (reference sequence). CDR3 in DNA: TGTTCCAGCAGCTTATCAGAGGAATTACAGGGCGCGGATGGCTACACCTTC. Residues: CSSSLSEELQGADGYTF. Full variable domain (remainder filled in from reference TRBV7-9 and TRBJ1-2): DTGVSQNPRHKITKRGQNVTFRCDPISEHNRLYWYRQTLGQGPEFLTYFQNEAQLEKSRLLSDRFSAERPKGSFSTLEIQRTEQGDSAMYLCSSSLSEELQGADGYTFGSGTRLTVV.

CDR3 coding DNA: TGCGCCAGCAGCCAAGTCTCAGGGAACACTGAAGCTTTCTTT. This gives the protein CASSQVSGNTEAFF. This chain uses TRBV4-1 with TRBJ1-1; no reliable D call. The CDR3 runs 14 residues. Germline-derived CDR1 and CDR2 are MGHRA and YSYEKL. Deletions cut 1 base from V and 1 base from J, with 7 bases between.

V usage is TRBV5-4 and J usage is TRBJ1-3; D is possibly TRBD1 (5 bases). Germline lookup yields CDR1 SGHNT and CDR2 YYREEE (reference sequence). This CDR3 contains 18 residues. V was clipped by 0 bases and J by 0 bases, with 16 bases between them. In nucleotides, the CDR3 is TGTGCCAGCAGCTTGGCCGTGGGCGGCGGGGCCTCTGGAAACACCATATATTTT. It is translated as CASSLAVGGGASGNTIYF.

This sequence joins TRBV6-6 and TRBJ2-7, with D perhaps matching TRBD1 (6 bases). The V gene lost 0 bases and the J gene lost 2 bases, with 11 bases spanning the gap. This CDR3 region has 15 residues. The germline gives CDR1 MNHNY, CDR2 SVGAGI (reference sequence). This CDR3 is CASSYSGQRTYEQYF. The CDR3 DNA is TGTGCCAGCAGTTACTCCGGACAGAGGACCTACGAGCAGTACTTC.

V and J are TRBV2 and TRBJ1-1; tentatively, D is TRBD1 (6 bases). V lost 8 bases to trimming and J lost 5 bases, with 18 bases between them. The germline gives CDR1 SNHLY, CDR2 FYNNEI. The CDR3 totals 14 residues. The CDR3 reads CASSQTRGTTEAFF. CDR3 nucleotide sequence: TGTGCCAGCTCCCAGACCAGGGGAACGACTGAAGCTTTCTTT.

This chain connects TRBV15 to TRBJ1-1; no firm D call. Germline lookup yields CDR1 LNHNV and CDR2 YYDKDF (reference sequence). This CDR3 comprises 13 residues. V was clipped by 1 base and J by 7 bases, with 10 bases between them. The CDR3 sequence is CATSRGLGGEAFF. CDR3 DNA sequence: TGTGCCACCAGCAGAGGTTTAGGAGGTGAAGCTTTCTTT.

V gene TRBV5-1 combines with J gene TRBJ1-2, with 7 nucleotides matching TRBD1. V dropped 1 base and J dropped 3; count of bases not matched to a gene: 9. CDR1 and CDR2 (germline): SGHRS, YFSETQ. This CDR3 is built from 16 residues. The CDR3 DNA sequence: TGCGCCAGCAGCTTGTATCAGGGGGTCGGCGACTATGGCTACACCTTC. Protein product: CASSLYQGVGDYGYTF.

This chain connects TRBV6-5 to TRBJ1-5; 7 nucleotides line up with TRBD1. The CDR3 has 13 residues. With 6 bases clipped from V and 4 bases from J, the junction kept 3 bases outside the gene matches. Germline V gene lookup returns CDR1 MNHEY and CDR2 SVGAGI. Here the CDR3 DNA reads TGTGCCAGCAGGAAGACAGGGAATCAGCCCCAGCATTTT. It specifies CASRKTGNQPQHF.

The genes are TRBV7-3 and TRBJ1-2, with D possibly being TRBD1 (6 bases). V was trimmed by 2 bases and J by 6 bases, leaving 13 bases between them. CDR3 size: 14 residues. The germline V gene has CDR1 SGHTA and CDR2 FQGTGA. For the CDR3, the DNA is TGTGCCAGCAGCTTAGGGGGGGCGCTCAATGGCTACACCTTC. Translating gives CASSLGGALNGYTF.

The chain is built from TRBV7-8 and TRBJ2-1, with D tentatively TRBD1 (6 bases). This CDR3 comprises 14 residues. Trimming left V 0 bases short and J 6 bases short, with 9 bases between. Germline V gives CDR1 SGHVS, CDR2 FQNEAQ. Written as DNA, the CDR3 is TGTGCCAGCAGCTTAGCGGGGGCCTTCAATGAGCAGTTCTTC. The encoded protein is CASSLAGAFNEQFF.

The chain recombines TRBV13 with TRBJ1-1; D is possibly TRBD1 (6 bases). This CDR3 comprises 13 residues. The V gene's germline CDR1 is PRHDT and CDR2 FYEKMQ (reference sequence). Between the trimmed V and J ends, which lost 3 bases and 4 bases, there was a span of 9 bases. This chain's CDR3 is CASSFRGSTEAFF. In DNA, the CDR3 is TGTGCCAGCAGCTTTAGGGGGAGCACTGAAGCTTTCTTT.

This clone was recorded a few times. The chain has TRBV9 and TRBJ1-1; 7 positions agree with TRBD1. Trimming removed 0 bases from V and 1 base from J; junction bases left unmatched: 3. Germline-derived CDR1 and CDR2 are SGDLS and YYNGEE. CDR3 length: 15 amino acids. This CDR3 reads CASSVGGQSNTEAFF. CDR3 coding DNA: TGTGCCAGCAGCGTAGGGGGACAGTCGAACACTGAAGCTTTCTTT. The full variable domain, rest sourced from reference TRBV9 and TRBJ1-1, is DSGVTQTPKHLITATGQRVTLRCSPRSGDLSVYWYQQSLDQGLQFLIQYYNGEERAKGNILERFSAQQFPDLHSELNLSSLELGDSALYFCASSVGGQSNTEAFFGQGTRLTVV.

The chain has TRBV19 and TRBJ1-1; TRBD1 might be the D (5 bases). Trimming removed 7 bases from V and 1 base from J, with 13 bases in between. The CDR3 is 14 amino acids. CDR1 is LNHDA and CDR2 is SQIVND in the germline V gene (reference sequence). The CDR3 sequence is CASIHIGGNTEAFF. The CDR3 DNA follows: TGTGCCAGTATTCACATCGGGGGGAACACTGAAGCTTTCTTT. The full variable domain, completed using reference TRBV19 and TRBJ1-1, is DGGITQSPKYLFRKEGQNVTLSCEQNLNHDAMYWYRQDPGQGLRLIYYSQIVNDFQKGDIAEGYSVSREKKESFPLTVTSAQKNPTAFYLCASIHIGGNTEAFFGQGTRLTVV.

The chain uses TRBV4-1 and TRBJ2-3; weak D call: TRBD1 (6 bases). Per the germline V gene, CDR1 is MGHRA and CDR2 is YSYEKL. Trimming pared 2 bases from V and 2 bases from J, leaving 14 bases between. This CDR3 is 16 amino acids long. This CDR3 reads CASSQLPGQHTDTQYF. The CDR3 DNA follows: TGCGCCAGCAGCCAATTGCCGGGACAACACACAGATACGCAGTATTTT.

The chain recombines TRBV27 with TRBJ2-7, with 10 bases lining up with TRBD2. The V and J ends lost 9 bases and 4 bases, in that order; junction bases with no gene match: 9. This CDR3 is 14 amino acids long. Germline values: CDR1 MNHEY, CDR2 SMNVEV (reference sequence). CDR3: CARRPLAGDYEQYF. DNA of the CDR3: TGTGCCAGGCGCCCCCTAGCGGGGGATTACGAGCAGTACTTC.

This chain connects TRBV25-1 to TRBJ2-3, with 13 bases aligning to TRBD2. The CDR3 has 18 amino acids. Trimming removed 5 bases from V and 3 bases from J; junction bases left unmatched: 11. Germline CDR1 is MGHDK and CDR2 is SYGVNS. In DNA, the CDR3 is TGTGCCAGCAGTTATTGGACTAGCGGGGGCCCGGGGACAGATACGCAGTATTTT. Protein sequence: CASSYWTSGGPGTDTQYF.

The sample holds a few counts of this clone. The chain combines TRBV4-1 with TRBJ2-2, with 11 positions matching TRBD2. Looked up from germline, CDR1 is MGHRA and CDR2 is YSYEKL. The CDR3 consists of 16 residues. The V and J ends lost 0 bases and 9 bases, in that order; junction bases with no gene match: 6. The CDR3 loop is CASSQDGSGGARELFF. In DNA form, the CDR3 reads TGCGCCAGCAGCCAAGATGGTAGCGGGGGGGCTAGGGAGCTGTTTTTT.

This clone was observed a few times. V usage is TRBV5-1 and J usage is TRBJ2-7; 11 nucleotides agree with TRBD2. V was pared by 2 bases and J by 2 bases, with 3 bases of the junction left unmatched. The CDR3 length is 15 residues. Germline CDR1 SGHRS, CDR2 YFSETQ. In DNA, the CDR3 is TGCGCCAGCAGCTTTAGCGGGAGGGATCCCTACGAGCAGTACTTC. Translated: CASSFSGRDPYEQYF.

V gene TRBV19 combines with J gene TRBJ2-3; 16 nucleotides line up with TRBD2. V dropped 6 bases and J dropped 7; count of bases not matched to a gene: 16. The length of the CDR3 is 19 residues. Germline assignment: CDR1 LNHDA and CDR2 SQIVND (reference sequence). The CDR3 sequence is CASSTGLAGGPVPANTQYF. The DNA of the CDR3 is TGTGCCAGTAGCACGGGACTAGCGGGGGGGCCGGTCCCAGCTAATACGCAGTATTTT.

On this clone itself: This sample also contains other DNA sequences that code for the same CDR3. The chain combines TRBV30 with TRBJ1-5, with 7 bases matching TRBD1. The CDR3 sequence is 15 residues long. V lost 0 bases and J lost 5; bases outside the gene matches: 7. CDR1 is GTSNPN and CDR2 is SVGIG in the germline V gene (reference sequence). The CDR3 loop reads CAWSVSGGDYQPQHF. The DNA for the CDR3 is TGTGCCTGGAGTGTATCAGGGGGAGATTATCAGCCCCAGCATTTT.

The chain employs TRBV27 and TRBJ1-1; the match to TRBD1 covers 7 bases. V gave up 4 bases and J gave up 5 bases; unmatched junction bases: 10. Germline values: CDR1 MNHEY, CDR2 SMNVEV (reference sequence). This CDR3 is built from 15 residues. The CDR3 protein is CASSWTGQWKTEAFF. CDR3 nucleotide sequence: TGTGCCAGCAGTTGGACGGGACAGTGGAAAACTGAAGCTTTCTTT.

The rearrangement links TRBV2 to TRBJ2-7; 11 nucleotides agree with TRBD2. Germline V gives CDR1 SNHLY, CDR2 FYNNEI. With V trimmed by 5 bases and J by 4 bases, 13 bases remained unmatched. The CDR3 consists of 17 residues. This chain's CDR3 is CASSPGLAGRTLYEQYF. The CDR3 bases are TGTGCCAGCAGTCCCGGACTAGCGGGCCGAACCCTTTACGAGCAGTACTTC.

The chain recombines TRBV5-1 with TRBJ2-3; 14 bases agree with TRBD2. J gave up 4 bases and V 4 bases, and 8 bases lay outside the gene matches. Germline V gives CDR1 SGHRS, CDR2 YFSETQ. The length of the CDR3 is 17 residues. CDR3 bases: TGCGCCAGCAGCCCCCTATCGGGACTAGCGGGAGCAGATACGCAGTATTTT. Translation: CASSPLSGLAGADTQYF.

The J gene is TRBJ2-1, the V gene TRBV5-6; perhaps TRBD2 as D (6 bases). CDR1 is SGHDT and CDR2 is YYEEEE in the germline V gene. CDR3 length: 15 residues. Trimming removed 4 bases from V and 2 bases from J, with 13 bases in between. Written as DNA, the CDR3 is TGTGCCAGCAGCCTAGCCGGAGGGACCTACAATGAGCAGTTCTTC. This sequence encodes CASSLAGGTYNEQFF.

This chain connects TRBV9 to TRBJ1-3, with TRBD1 matching over 7 bases. The germline gives CDR1 SGDLS, CDR2 YYNGEE. The junction had 8 bases not matched to a gene; V was cut back by 3 bases and J by 2 bases. This CDR3 has 16 amino acids. CDR3 in DNA: TGTGCCAGCAGCGCGACCGGGACAGCCCCTGGAAACACCATATATTTT. Translating it yields CASSATGTAPGNTIYF.

This chain joins TRBV7-3 and TRBJ2-1; 8 bases line up with TRBD1. V shed 5 bases, J shed 6 bases, and the junction held 9 bases outside the gene matches. The CDR3 length is 15 residues. CDR1 and CDR2 (germline): SGHTA, FQGTGA. CDR3 coding DNA: TGTGCCAGCAGCCTGTTAGGACAGGGTCCCAATGAGCAGTTCTTC. Translated, it gives CASSLLGQGPNEQFF.

The chain couples TRBV29-1 to TRBJ2-7; D possibly corresponds to TRBD2 (6 bases). V lost 5 bases, J lost 0 bases, and 20 bases lay in between. The CDR3 loop spans 16 amino acids. The germline V gene encodes CDR1 SQVTM and CDR2 ANQGSEA. CDR3 region: CSVLSARESYSYEQYF. DNA for the CDR3: TGCAGCGTTCTTTCGGCCCGGGAGTCGTACTCCTACGAGCAGTACTTC.

The chain is built from TRBV11-1 and TRBJ2-7; D is unclear. The CDR3 is made up of 15 amino acids. CDR1 is SGHAT, CDR2 FQDESV, per germline (reference sequence). V was pared by 5 bases and J by 2 bases, with 16 bases between. CDR3 sequence (DNA): TGTGCCAGCAGCCATCCGACAAGGCCTACCTACGAGCAGTACTTC. Protein: CASSHPTRPTYEQYF.